A single sample is the source of the 32 T cell receptor beta chains below, sequenced in a study of T-cell memory formation after mild COVID-19 (dated by TCRdb to about 2021). The library was obtained by 5' RACE. The run used an Illumina NovaSeq 6000. TCRdb passed the public sequencing reads through fastp at Q25 and MiXCR, retaining productive beta sequences. Rows are unified per CDR3 protein, each entry keeping the most common DNA and genes. The sample has fewer than 550,000 distinct CDR3 sequences on record, 15% to 20% of them singletons. In total, the top ten clones hold 7.5% to 9.5% of the sample. Sequencing used PBMCs or a T cell subset sorted from them (not recorded which). The receptors come from an adult woman who had mild COVID-19 (a few samples of this study predate the infection). The sample titles of this study are shuffled in the database, so cell type and time point are left out; the donor was told from shared clones.

The V gene is TRBV4-1, the J gene TRBJ1-2, with D possibly being TRBD1 (5 bases). Trimming removed 0 bases from V and 4 bases from J, with 18 bases in between. This CDR3 is 17 amino acids long. The V gene's germline CDR1 is MGHRA and CDR2 YSYEKL. CDR3 in DNA: TGCGCCAGCAGCCAAGACCCCAGAACCCCGACAGTCTATGGCTACACCTTC. This sequence encodes CASSQDPRTPTVYGYTF.

The V and J genes are TRBV19 and TRBJ1-1, with TRBD1 as a possible D gene (5 bases). The CDR3 is 15 amino acids. Trimming removed 5 bases at V and 5 bases at J, with 18 bases between. CDR1 is LNHDA, CDR2 SQIVND, per germline (reference sequence). The CDR3 protein is CASSPHRQGGTEAFF. CDR3 in DNA: TGTGCCAGTAGTCCGCACCGCCAGGGTGGGACTGAAGCTTTCTTT.

This clonotype was recorded at least ten times. The V gene is TRBV5-5, the J gene TRBJ2-3; D ambiguous. V was clipped by 1 base and J by 5 bases, with 17 bases between them. This CDR3 has 16 residues. CDR1 and CDR2 from the germline V gene are SGHKS and YYEKEE (reference sequence). In DNA form, the CDR3 reads TGTGCCAGCAGCTTGTCATCGCGCGGAGCACAAGATACGCAGTATTTT. Amino acid sequence: CASSLSSRGAQDTQYF.

This clonotype was counted between two and nine times. One end of the junction is discordant with germline, which a read error may explain. This rearrangement joins TRBV24-1 to TRBJ2-5; D gene unclear. Per germline, CDR1 KGHDR and CDR2 SFDVKD. This CDR3 comprises 12 residues. Written as DNA, the CDR3 is TGTGCCACCAGTGCTCACCAGGAGACCCAGTACTTC. It specifies CATSAHQETQYF.

The V and J genes are TRBV5-1 and TRBJ2-1; D could derive from TRBD1 or TRBD2 (7 bases each). Germline CDR1 SGHRS, CDR2 YFSETQ. Deletions cut 4 bases from V and 4 bases from J, with 15 bases between. The CDR3 is 15 amino acids. DNA for the CDR3: TGCGCCAGCAGCCCCCGGGGGGACAGTTACAATGAGCAGTTCTTC. The encoded protein is CASSPRGDSYNEQFF.

The V and J genes are TRBV5-1 and TRBJ2-3, with D perhaps assigned TRBD1 or TRBD2 (6 bases each). The CDR3 consists of 15 residues. Trimming stripped 3 bases from V and 4 bases from J, with 15 bases between. Per the germline V gene, CDR1 is SGHRS and CDR2 is YFSETQ. The DNA for the CDR3 is TGCGCCAGCAGCTGGTCGGAGGGGGGCGCAGATACGCAGTATTTT. Its protein product is CASSWSEGGADTQYF.

The gene calls are TRBV5-4 and TRBJ2-3; 11 bases are shared with TRBD2. The CDR3 is made up of 19 amino acids. Germline V lookup: CDR1 SGHNT, CDR2 YYREEE (reference sequence). J gave up 0 bases and V 0 bases, and 9 bases lay outside the gene matches. The CDR3 reads CASSLGTSGLRGSTDTQYF. The CDR3 DNA reads as TGTGCCAGCAGCTTGGGGACTAGCGGGCTCAGGGGCAGCACAGATACGCAGTATTTT.

This clonotype was observed a few times. The V call is TRBV7-2, the J call TRBJ2-6; unclear D gene. CDR1 and CDR2 from the germline V gene are SGHTA and FQGNSA. Trimming shortened V by 0 bases and J by 3 bases, and 9 bases separated the two germline ends. The length of the CDR3 is 16 residues. The CDR3 DNA reads TGTGCCAGCAGCTTAGCGCAGGCAGTTGGGGCCAACGTCCTGACTTTC. It codes for CASSLAQAVGANVLTF. Full variable domain (missing parts from reference TRBV7-2 and TRBJ2-6): GAGVSQSPSNKVTEKGKDVELRCDPISGHTALYWYRQSLGQGLEFLIYFQGNSAPDKSGLPSDRFSAERTGGSVSTLTIQRTQQEDSAVYLCASSLAQAVGANVLTFGAGSRLTVL.

The chain links TRBV5-1 to TRBJ2-7; 7 nucleotides line up with TRBD1. This CDR3 contains 18 residues. The V and J ends lost 3 bases and 2 bases, in that order; junction bases with no gene match: 17. Germline V lookup: CDR1 SGHRS, CDR2 YFSETQ. The CDR3 DNA reads as TGCGCCAGCAGCTCGATGGCAGGCGGTGGGACAGCAGCCTACGAGCAGTACTTC. This encodes CASSSMAGGGTAAYEQYF.

This clonotype was seen a handful of times. V gene TRBV18 combines with J gene TRBJ1-1; D not resolved. CDR1 is KGHSH and CDR2 is LQKENI in the germline V gene. The ends were cut back, 0 bases at V and 7 bases at J, with 9 bases in the middle. This CDR3 contains 13 residues. CDR3 bases: TGTGCCAGCTCACCACCCGGCAGGCATGAAGCTTTCTTT. It translates to CASSPPGRHEAFF.

This clonotype occurred once. The V gene is TRBV14, the J gene TRBJ2-3; 7 positions agree with TRBD1. This CDR3 region has 15 residues. The V segment lost 3 bases and the J segment 2 bases; nucleotides outside the gene matches: 5. The germline V gene has CDR1 SGHDN and CDR2 FVKESK. The CDR3: CASSHRQGFTDTQYF. CDR3 DNA: TGTGCCAGCAGCCATCGACAGGGTTTCACAGATACGCAGTATTTT. The full variable domain, rest sourced from reference TRBV14 and TRBJ2-3, is EAGVTQFPSHSVIEKGQTVTLRCDPISGHDNLYWYRRVMGKEIKFLLHFVKESKQDESGMPNNRFLAERTGGTYSTLKVQPAELEDSGVYFCASSHRQGFTDTQYFGPGTRLTVL.

V is TRBV24-1 and J is TRBJ2-2; D possibly uses TRBD1 or TRBD2 (5 bases each). CDR3 length equals 15 residues. Trimming removed 9 bases from V and 0 bases from J, with 13 bases in between. CDR1 is KGHDR, CDR2 SFDVKD, per germline. The CDR3 nucleotides are TGTGCCACCGGGGGTAGGGAGACGAACACCGGGGAGCTGTTTTTT. It encodes CATGGRETNTGELFF.

In this sample, this clonotype turned up a few times. The J gene is TRBJ2-7, the V gene TRBV5-4; D unclear. The V gene lost 3 bases and the J gene lost 6 bases, with 22 bases spanning the gap. Germline V gene sequence: CDR1 SGHNT, CDR2 YYREEE (reference sequence). CDR3 length: 16 residues. The CDR3 protein is CASSSHRLQATAEQYF. DNA for the CDR3: TGTGCCAGCAGCTCCCATAGACTCCAAGCCACGGCCGAGCAGTACTTC.

The table lists this clonotype with many counts. An end of the junction differs from the germline gene, which may be a read error. V is TRBV7-2 and J is TRBJ2-2, with TRBD2 identical over 12 bases. The CDR3 contains 14 residues. CDR1 is SGHTA and CDR2 is FQGNSA in the germline V gene. CDR3 coding DNA: TGTGCCAGCAGCCTAGCGGGGGGGCCCGGGGAGCTGTTTTTT. Translation: CASSLAGGPGELFF.

J is TRBJ2-1 and V is TRBV6-5; tentative D call: TRBD2 (6 bases). CDR3 length: 17 residues. Germline V gene lookup returns CDR1 MNHEY and CDR2 SVGAGI. Trimming cost V 0 bases and J 0 bases, with 12 bases left between them. CDR3 protein: CASSYSAGGDSYNEQFF. CDR3 bases: TGTGCCAGCAGTTACTCGGCCGGGGGAGACTCCTACAATGAGCAGTTCTTC.

In its sample, this clonotype was seen a few times. The chain recombines TRBV29-1 with TRBJ2-7; a possible D gene is TRBD2 (5 bases). The CDR3 loop spans 15 amino acids. Trimming removed 4 bases at V and 0 bases at J, with 16 bases between. Germline-derived CDR1 and CDR2 are SQVTM and ANQGSEA. The CDR3 loop reads CSVGPTRGPSYEQYF. The CDR3 DNA reads as TGCAGCGTTGGACCAACCCGCGGGCCCTCCTACGAGCAGTACTTC.

In its sample, this clonotype was seen a few times. The genes are TRBV3-1 and TRBJ2-4; TRBD1 matches at 9 bases. J lost 5 bases, V lost 2 bases, and 7 bases had no gene match. Germline V lookup: CDR1 LGHDT, CDR2 YNNKEL (reference sequence). This CDR3 has 16 amino acids. CDR3 nucleotide sequence: TGTGCCAGCAGCCAAACTCCGGGACAGGGACAAAACATTCAGTACTTC. It codes for CASSQTPGQGQNIQYF.

The chain carries TRBV7-3 and TRBJ2-3; D call uncertain. Trimming shortened V by 5 bases and J by 0 bases, and 12 bases separated the two germline ends. CDR1 and CDR2 (germline): SGHTA, FQGTGA. The CDR3 extends over 15 amino acids. The CDR3 DNA reads TGTGCCAGCAGCCCCCTTGGTCGAAGCACAGATACGCAGTATTTT. As protein: CASSPLGRSTDTQYF.

This clonotype has just a few counts. This sequence joins TRBV7-9 and TRBJ2-2; the D gene is possibly TRBD2 (5 bases). Per the germline V gene, CDR1 is SEHNR and CDR2 is FQNEAQ (reference sequence). The CDR3 length is 16 residues. V was pared by 8 bases and J by 0 bases, with 16 bases between. The CDR3 is CASGPEGYSNTGELFF. DNA for the CDR3: TGTGCCAGCGGCCCCGAGGGCTACTCGAACACCGGGGAGCTGTTTTTT.

The chain joins TRBV7-9 to TRBJ1-1, with D uncertain. Between the trimmed V and J ends, which lost 2 bases and 1 base, there was a span of 14 bases. Germline loops: CDR1 SEHNR, CDR2 FQNEAQ (reference sequence). The CDR3 covers 16 residues. Here the CDR3 DNA reads TGTGCCAGCAGCTTAACTCGTGGTGCCCGGAACACTGAAGCTTTCTTT. It encodes CASSLTRGARNTEAFF.

The rearrangement joins TRBV7-9 to TRBJ1-1; the D is unclear. The V and J ends lost 3 bases and 1 base respectively, with 12 bases between them. The CDR3 totals 15 residues. Per germline, CDR1 SEHNR and CDR2 FQNEAQ (reference sequence). The CDR3 nucleotides read TGTGCCAGCAGCTTGATTTTCGGCGCGAACACTGAAGCTTTCTTT. Its protein is CASSLIFGANTEAFF.

A few counts support this clonotype. The rearrangement uses TRBV12-3 or TRBV12-4 and TRBJ2-1, with a tentative D call TRBD2 (6 bases). The CDR3 length is 15 residues. Trimming took 5 bases from V and 7 from J, leaving 18 bases between them. The CDR3 DNA is TGTGCCAGCAGTCCGATTGGCGGGGTCCCAAATGAGCAGTTCTTC. Translation gives CASSPIGGVPNEQFF.

This clonotype was observed at least ten times. This chain links TRBV7-8 with TRBJ2-1; TRBD2 is a possible D gene (6 bases). This CDR3 has 15 residues. The germline CDR1 and CDR2 sequences are SGHVS and FQNEAQ. V lost 1 base and J 3 bases, leaving 10 bases between the germline ends. In nucleotides, the CDR3 is TGTGCCAGCAGCTTAGACGGGAGTCGCTACAATGAGCAGTTCTTC. Translating gives CASSLDGSRYNEQFF.

This clonotype came up many times. The V call is TRBV19, the J call TRBJ2-7; no reliable D call. Between the trimmed V and J ends, which lost 3 bases and 5 bases, there was a span of 14 bases. The CDR3 has 14 residues. Germline CDR1 is LNHDA and CDR2 is SQIVND (reference sequence). The CDR3 region is CASSMGRQFHEQYF. The CDR3 region has the DNA TGTGCCAGTAGTATGGGTCGGCAGTTCCACGAGCAGTACTTC.

This CDR3 is CSVPSQRGATYEQYF. CDR3 in DNA: TGCAGTGTTCCGTCCCAACGGGGGGCTACCTACGAGCAGTACTTC. V usage is TRBV20-1 and J usage is TRBJ2-7; a weak D match, TRBD2 (7 bases). Germline loops: CDR1 DFQATT, CDR2 SNEGSKA (reference sequence). This CDR3 is built from 15 residues. Trimming stripped 7 bases from V and 2 bases from J, with 21 bases between.

This clonotype showed up many times. The gene calls are TRBV7-6 and TRBJ2-3; D may be TRBD1 (5 bases). Germline V gives CDR1 SGHVS, CDR2 FNYEAQ. This CDR3 is built from 13 residues. V lost 1 base to trimming and J lost 5 bases, with 7 bases between them. The CDR3 DNA follows: TGTGCCAGCAGCTTAGAAAGGGGAGATACGCAGTATTTT. This gives the protein CASSLERGDTQYF. Full variable domain (outside the CDR3, taken from reference TRBV7-6 and TRBJ2-3): GAGVSQSPRYKVTKRGQDVALRCDPISGHVSLYWYRQALGQGPEFLTYFNYEAQQDKSGLPNDRFSAERPEGSISTLTIQRTEQRDSAMYRCASSLERGDTQYFGPGTRLTVL.

V is TRBV18 and J is TRBJ2-7; D might be TRBD1 or TRBD2, each matching 5 bases. Deletions cut 3 bases from V and 7 bases from J, with 22 bases between. This CDR3 has 16 amino acids. Germline-derived CDR1 and CDR2 are KGHSH and LQKENI. The CDR3 spells CASSPGVQAVSEEQYF. The CDR3, as DNA: TGTGCCAGCTCACCCGGGGTACAGGCAGTCAGCGAGGAGCAGTACTTC.

This clonotype turned up a few times. This chain links TRBV4-3 with TRBJ2-7; tentatively, D is TRBD2 (5 bases). With 1 base removed from V and 0 bases from J, the gap between germline ends came to 10 bases. The CDR3 consists of 15 residues. Germline V gene data show CDR1 as LGHNA and CDR2 as YSLEER. The CDR3 sequence: CASSQGTGSSYEQYF. DNA of the CDR3: TGCGCCAGCAGCCAAGGGACGGGGAGCTCCTACGAGCAGTACTTC.

The chain links TRBV19 to TRBJ1-1; 7 bases line up with TRBD1. CDR3 length equals 15 residues. With V trimmed by 3 bases and J by 0 bases, 4 bases remained unmatched. Looked up from germline, CDR1 is LNHDA and CDR2 is SQIVND (reference sequence). CDR3 bases: TGTGCCAGTAGTATGCGAGGGGGCGTGAACACTGAAGCTTTCTTT. Its translation: CASSMRGGVNTEAFF. Complete variable domain (other parts from reference TRBV19 and TRBJ1-1): DGGITQSPKYLFRKEGQNVTLSCEQNLNHDAMYWYRQDPGQGLRLIYYSQIVNDFQKGDIAEGYSVSREKKESFPLTVTSAQKNPTAFYLCASSMRGGVNTEAFFGQGTRLTVV.

V is TRBV7-2 and J is TRBJ2-3; D remains ambiguous. Trimming removed 1 base from V and 6 bases from J, with 11 bases in between. Per the germline V gene, CDR1 is SGHTA and CDR2 is FQGNSA. The CDR3 sequence is 14 residues long. The CDR3 loop is CASSLVLLRDTQYF. CDR3 coding DNA: TGTGCCAGCAGCTTAGTCCTTCTTCGCGATACGCAGTATTTT.

CDR3 nucleotides: TGTGCCAGCAGTTACTCATACCCAGCGGACTCTGGAAACACCATATATTTT. The encoded protein is CASSYSYPADSGNTIYF. V usage is TRBV6-5 and J usage is TRBJ1-3; no reliable D call. V dropped 0 bases and J dropped 0 bases, with 12 bases sitting between them. CDR3 size: 17 residues. Germline V gives CDR1 MNHEY, CDR2 SVGAGI.

Only a few counts were recorded for this clonotype. V usage is TRBV29-1 and J usage is TRBJ2-1; 7 bases match TRBD1. The CDR3 is made up of 15 amino acids. V trimming: 7 bases; J trimming: 0 bases; junction bases outside the gene matches: 9. In germline, CDR1 is SQVTM, CDR2 ANQGSEA. The CDR3 DNA follows: TGCAGCGCAACAGGGGTGTCCTCCTCCTACAATGAGCAGTTCTTC. It codes for CSATGVSSSYNEQFF.